A single sample gave rise to the 2 T cell receptor beta chains below, sequenced in a study of T cell repertoires in ileal Crohn's disease. Regarding time point: neoterminal ileum biopsy at postoperative endoscopy, about 6 months after surgery. TCRdb keeps only in-frame clones here, not all; method: immunoSEQ multiplex PCR. The repertoire includes more than 10,000 clones, about 67% of them detected once, and approximately 8% sits in the top ten. Sequencing was done on a sample of ileal tissue. The receptors here all came from an adult with Crohn's disease.

The gene calls are TRBV27 and TRBJ2-7, with D perhaps TRBD2 (5 bases). The V gene lost 7 bases and the J gene lost 0 bases, with 10 bases spanning the gap. Germline CDR1 and CDR2: MNHEY and SMNVEV (reference sequence). The CDR3 sequence is 13 residues long. This CDR3 reads CASIPRGSYEQYF. The CDR3 nucleotides are TGTGCCAGCATTCCCCGGGGCTCCTACGAGCAGTACTTC.

V is TRBV29-1 and J is TRBJ2-7; the D gene could be TRBD1 or TRBD2 (5 bases each). Trimming shortened V by 7 bases and J by 2 bases, and 24 bases separated the two germline ends. The germline CDR1 and CDR2 sequences are SQVTM and ANQGSEA. The CDR3 contains 16 residues. CDR3 DNA: TGCAGCGAGGGACCCCGACGTACAAACCCTCCCTACGAGCAGTACTTC. Translating gives CSEGPRRTNPPYEQYF.